What follows are 12 T cell receptor beta chains derived from one specimen sequenced in a study of cytomegalovirus exposure and HLA in healthy donors. The study ran its PCR with 60 Vbeta and 13 Jbeta primers. Produced via immunoSEQ multiplex PCR; TCRdb's table is partial and in-frame only. The data hold 95,000 to 110,000 clones, with 75% to 85% observed a single time. Sequenced input: PBMCs. These receptors were taken from a young woman in good health and CMV-seropositive.

The genes are TRBV19 and TRBJ1-2, with D possibly TRBD1 on 6 matching bases. Trimming stripped 7 bases from V and 1 base from J, with 7 bases between. The CDR3 loop spans 12 amino acids. CDR1 and CDR2 from the germline V gene are LNHDA and SQIVND (reference sequence). The chain's CDR3 is CASTDSNYGYTF. The CDR3 DNA follows: TGTGCCAGTACGGACAGTAACTATGGCTACACCTTC.

This chain uses TRBV9 with TRBJ1-3; no firm D call. There are 15 residues in the CDR3. Per germline, CDR1 SGDLS and CDR2 YYNGEE. V was cut by 0 bases and J by 9 bases, with 16 bases left in between. CDR3 sequence (DNA): TGTGCCAGCAGCGTAGAGACGGGCCGGGAGGGCACCATATATTTT. Amino acids: CASSVETGREGTIYF. Drawing the rest from reference TRBV9 and TRBJ1-3, the complete variable domain is DSGVTQTPKHLITATGQRVTLRCSPRSGDLSVYWYQQSLDQGLQFLIQYYNGEERAKGNILERFSAQQFPDLHSELNLSSLELGDSALYFCASSVETGREGTIYFGEGSWLTVV.

The V call is TRBV19, the J call TRBJ2-4; D might be TRBD1 (5 bases). Germline-derived CDR1 and CDR2 are LNHDA and SQIVND (reference sequence). V gave up 0 bases and J gave up 6 bases, with 12 bases separating them. This CDR3 contains 15 residues. The DNA for the CDR3 is TGTGCCAGTAGTATAGATCTCGACCAGGGAAACATTCAGTACTTC. Its translation is CASSIDLDQGNIQYF. The whole variable domain, filled in from reference TRBV19 and TRBJ2-4, reads DGGITQSPKYLFRKEGQNVTLSCEQNLNHDAMYWYRQDPGQGLRLIYYSQIVNDFQKGDIAEGYSVSREKKESFPLTVTSAQKNPTAFYLCASSIDLDQGNIQYFGAGTRLSVL.

The chain has TRBV2 and TRBJ1-5; a possible D gene is TRBD1 (5 bases). V dropped 6 bases and J dropped 1 base, with 7 bases sitting between them. The CDR3 extends over 13 amino acids. CDR1 SNHLY and CDR2 FYNNEI come from the germline V gene. The CDR3, as DNA: TGTGCCAGCAGAACAGGAAGCAATCAGCCCCAGCATTTT. The encoded protein is CASRTGSNQPQHF.

The V call is TRBV27, the J call TRBJ2-3; 13 positions match TRBD2. From germline, CDR1 is MNHEY and CDR2 SMNVEV (reference sequence). The CDR3 is 15 amino acids. The V segment lost 5 bases and the J segment 13 bases; nucleotides outside the gene matches: 12. CDR3 sequence: CASSPARLAGGGEYF. As DNA, the CDR3 is TGTGCCAGCAGTCCTGCCAGACTAGCGGGGGGAGGAGAGTATTTT.

The chain recombines TRBV7-9 with TRBJ2-2, with 10 positions matching TRBD1. In germline, CDR1 is SEHNR, CDR2 FQNEAQ (reference sequence). J was trimmed by 2 bases and V by 5 bases; bases with no gene match: 5. This CDR3 has 16 residues. CDR3 protein: CASSPGTGVNTGELFF. The CDR3, as DNA: TGTGCCAGCAGCCCCGGGACAGGGGTAAACACCGGGGAGCTGTTTTTT.

This clone was found a few times. The chain couples TRBV7-9 to TRBJ2-1; a possible D gene is TRBD1 (5 bases). Germline V gene sequence: CDR1 SEHNR, CDR2 FQNEAQ (reference sequence). This CDR3 region has 14 residues. V was clipped by 4 bases and J by 4 bases, with 11 bases between them. The CDR3 here is CASSSYQGYNEQFF. The CDR3 bases are TGTGCCAGCAGCTCATACCAGGGATACAATGAGCAGTTCTTC.

The chain combines TRBV29-1 with TRBJ2-7; a weak D match, TRBD2 (6 bases). Trimming stripped 3 bases from V and 6 bases from J, with 12 bases between. The CDR3 covers 12 residues. CDR1 and CDR2 (germline): SQVTM, ANQGSEA. The CDR3 DNA follows: TGCAGCGTTGAGGGCGGGGCAGGCGAGCAGTACTTC. Amino acids: CSVEGGAGEQYF.

In this sample, this clone turned up once. CDR3 bases: TGTGCCAGCAGTCCCGGACAGGTCAATCAGCCCCAGCATTTT. This encodes CASSPGQVNQPQHF. The chain links TRBV27 to TRBJ1-5; the match to TRBD1 covers 7 bases. CDR1 and CDR2 from the germline V gene are MNHEY and SMNVEV (reference sequence). V dropped 5 bases and J dropped 3; count of bases not matched to a gene: 4. This CDR3 region has 14 residues.

The rearrangement uses TRBV5-1 and TRBJ1-4, with TRBD1 matching 7 bases. CDR1 SGHRS and CDR2 YFSETQ come from the germline V gene. The junction had 12 bases not matched to a gene; V was cut back by 0 bases and J by 4 bases. This CDR3 has 18 residues. The CDR3 nucleotides read TGCGCCAGCAGCTTGGGGGGACAGTACAAATATTTTAATGAAAAACTGTTTTTT. This sequence encodes CASSLGGQYKYFNEKLFF.

The chain employs TRBV29-1 and TRBJ1-1; D ambiguous. Germline CDR1 and CDR2: SQVTM and ANQGSEA. The CDR3 has 10 residues. The germline V and J ends were trimmed by 2 bases and 5 bases, with 3 bases remaining between them. The CDR3 is CSVETTEAFF. The CDR3 coding sequence is TGCAGCGTTGAAACAACTGAAGCTTTCTTT.

The chain has TRBV4-3 and TRBJ2-4; possible D gene TRBD2, 6 bases. CDR1 and CDR2 (germline): LGHNA, YSLEER. The CDR3 spans 17 residues. V dropped 0 bases and J dropped 7 bases, with 19 bases sitting between them. The CDR3 DNA follows: TGCGCCAGCAGCCAAGACTTCCTGTTCGGGAGCAGTAACATTCAGTACTTC. It is translated as CASSQDFLFGSSNIQYF.